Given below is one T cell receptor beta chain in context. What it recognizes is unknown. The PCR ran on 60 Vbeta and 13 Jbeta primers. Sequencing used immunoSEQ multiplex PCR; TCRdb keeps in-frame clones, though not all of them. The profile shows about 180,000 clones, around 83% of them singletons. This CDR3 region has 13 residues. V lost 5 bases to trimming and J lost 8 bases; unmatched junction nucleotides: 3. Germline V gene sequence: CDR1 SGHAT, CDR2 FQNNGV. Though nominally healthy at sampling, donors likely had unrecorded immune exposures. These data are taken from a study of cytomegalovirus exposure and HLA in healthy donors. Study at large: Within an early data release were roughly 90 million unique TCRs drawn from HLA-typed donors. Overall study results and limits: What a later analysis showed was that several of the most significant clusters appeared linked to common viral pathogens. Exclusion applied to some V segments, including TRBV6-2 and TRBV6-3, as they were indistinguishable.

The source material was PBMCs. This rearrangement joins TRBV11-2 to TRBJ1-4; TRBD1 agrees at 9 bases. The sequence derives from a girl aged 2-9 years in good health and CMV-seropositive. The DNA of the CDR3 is TGTGCCAGCAGCCACGGGACAGGGGAAAAACTGTTTTTT. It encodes CASSHGTGEKLFF.